This T cell receptor (beta chain) was captured by sequencing in a study of blood T cell repertoires in COVID-19. On the study more broadly: Both acute and convalescent COVID-19 samples were obtained from the United States, Italy and Spain.

Trimming stripped 3 bases from V and 1 base from J, with 18 bases between. This CDR3 contains 17 residues. Germline CDR1 and CDR2: MGHRA and YSYEKL. The authors' processing: Reference gene primers were amplified, and this amplification served to estimate nucleated cell counts. Here immunoSEQ multiplex PCR was the method, and the copy in TCRdb shows in-frame clones only, minus some. The V and J calls and the clone size are those of that table, but D and trimming were determined from the DNA. The table records 400,000 to 550,000 clones, approximately 90% of them present only once. This clonotype was obtained from a woman aged 30 to 39 with acute or convalescent COVID-19. The sample comprised peripheral blood. The chain links TRBV4-1 to TRBJ2-5, with a tentative D call TRBD2 (7 bases). The CDR3 here is CASSHMNGGPGQETQYF. DNA of the CDR3: TGCGCCAGCAGCCATATGAACGGGGGGCCGGGCCAAGAGACCCAGTACTTC.